This section outlines one T cell receptor beta chain sequence together with its context. This sample is drawn from a study of OX40 agonist ivuxolimab in advanced cancers. Study background: Subjects had a mean age of around 60 years, with a range of roughly 23 to 80; around 83% were male.

Some clones are missing from TCRdb's copy, which holds only in-frame ones; the method was immunoSEQ multiplex PCR. Counted here are 10,000 to 11,000 clones, over 55% occurring once; the ten biggest clones make up 46%. Germline V CDR1 and CDR2: MDHEN, SYDVKM. The CDR3 length is 18 residues. The V end was cut by 5 bases, the J end by 5 bases, with 22 bases between. The sequence was obtained from an adult with an advanced solid tumor such as melanoma, head and neck, liver or kidney cancer. The sample consisted of CD4+ or CD8+ T cells sorted from blood, taken in a trial of the OX40 agonist ivuxolimab. The chain carries TRBV28 and TRBJ2-6; D gene ambiguous. The CDR3 sequence: CASSHSNPSQSRANVLTF. The CDR3 DNA follows: TGTGCCAGCAGTCACTCAAATCCTTCACAAAGTCGGGCCAACGTCCTGACTTTC.